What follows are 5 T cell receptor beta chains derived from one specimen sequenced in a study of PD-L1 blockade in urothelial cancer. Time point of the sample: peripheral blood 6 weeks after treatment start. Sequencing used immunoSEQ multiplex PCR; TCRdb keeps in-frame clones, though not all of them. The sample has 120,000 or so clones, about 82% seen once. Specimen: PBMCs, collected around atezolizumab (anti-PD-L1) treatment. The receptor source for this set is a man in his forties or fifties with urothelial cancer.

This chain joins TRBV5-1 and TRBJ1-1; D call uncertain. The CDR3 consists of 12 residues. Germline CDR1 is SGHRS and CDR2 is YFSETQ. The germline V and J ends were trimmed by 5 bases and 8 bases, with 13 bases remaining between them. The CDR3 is CASSAPGIEAFF. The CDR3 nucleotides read TGCGCCAGCAGTGCCCCGGGAATAGAAGCTTTCTTT.

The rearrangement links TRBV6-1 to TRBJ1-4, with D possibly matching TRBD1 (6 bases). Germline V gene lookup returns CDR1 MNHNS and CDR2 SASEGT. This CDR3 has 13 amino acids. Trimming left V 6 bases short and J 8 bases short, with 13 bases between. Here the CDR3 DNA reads TGTGCCAGCAGCACCAGGGGCAACGAAAAACTGTTTTTT. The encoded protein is CASSTRGNEKLFF.

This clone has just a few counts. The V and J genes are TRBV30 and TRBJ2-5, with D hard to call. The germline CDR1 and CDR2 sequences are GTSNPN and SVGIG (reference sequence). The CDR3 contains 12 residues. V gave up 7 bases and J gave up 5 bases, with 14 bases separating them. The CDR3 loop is CASQPSLETQYF. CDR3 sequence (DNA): TGTGCCTCCCAACCTAGTTTGGAGACCCAGTACTTC.

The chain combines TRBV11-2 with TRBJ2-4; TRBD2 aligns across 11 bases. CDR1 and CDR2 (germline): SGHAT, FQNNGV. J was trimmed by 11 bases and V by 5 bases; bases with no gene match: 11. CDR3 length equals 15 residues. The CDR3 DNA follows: TGTGCCAGCAGCATCCAGCGGGGACTAGCGGACCTTCAGTACTTC. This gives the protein CASSIQRGLADLQYF.

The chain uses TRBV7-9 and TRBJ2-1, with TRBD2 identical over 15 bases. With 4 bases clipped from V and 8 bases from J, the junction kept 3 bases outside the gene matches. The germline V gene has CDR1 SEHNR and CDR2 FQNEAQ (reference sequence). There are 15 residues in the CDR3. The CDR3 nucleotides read TGTGCCAGCAGCTCTGGACTAGCGGGAGGGGATGAGCAGTTCTTC. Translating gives CASSSGLAGGDEQFF.